Below, 5 T cell receptor beta chains from the same sample are listed, as sequenced in a study of glioma-infiltrating T cells. The iRepertoire nested amplicon-rescue multiplex PCR amplified TCR alpha and beta CDR3s from RNA. TCRdb called the multiplex PCR reads again in MiXCR, with one record for every CDR3 protein. The sample carries about 93,000 distinct CDR3 sequences, around 37% recorded once. The material sequenced was glioma tissue, nonneoplastic brain tissue, or PBMCs (not recorded which). The receptors come from a human donor with low-grade glioma or glioblastoma, undergoing nonglioma brain surgery, or in good health (not recorded which).

As to this clonotype: Compared with germline, one end of the junction differs, possibly owing to a read error. The rearrangement joins TRBV6-1 to TRBJ2-3; 10 bases line up with TRBD2. In germline, CDR1 is MNHNS, CDR2 SASEGT. CDR3 length: 16 residues. DNA for the CDR3: TGTGCCGGCTCCTTGTCTAGCGGGAGCAGGGCAGATACGCAGTACTTT. It yields the protein CAGSLSSGSRADTQYF.

This clonotype was counted at least ten times. J is TRBJ1-6 and V is TRBV2, with 9 bases aligning to TRBD1. The V gene's germline CDR1 is SNHLY and CDR2 FYNNEI. This CDR3 region has 15 residues. The V and J ends lost 7 bases and 9 bases, in that order; junction bases with no gene match: 10. The CDR3 coding sequence is TGTGCCAGCACCCCGACGGGACAGGGTTTTTCACCCCTCCACTTT. This sequence encodes CASTPTGQGFSPLHF. Drawing the rest from reference TRBV2 and TRBJ1-6, the complete variable domain is EPEVTQTPSHQVTQMGQEVILRCVPISNHLYFYWYRQILGQKVEFLVSFYNNEISEKSEIFDDQFSVERPDGSNFTLKIRSTKLEDSAMYFCASTPTGQGFSPLHFGNGTRLTVT.

The chain has TRBV20-1 and TRBJ2-5, with 8 bases matching TRBD1. Germline trimming cut 3 bases from V and 10 bases from J; bases unmatched to any gene: 10. The CDR3 length is 13 residues. Germline V gives CDR1 DFQATT, CDR2 SNEGSKA (reference sequence). CDR3 sequence (DNA): TGCAGTGCTAGGGCAGGGGGCTCAAGGGTCCAGTACTTC. Translated: CSARAGGSRVQYF.

The chain is built from TRBV3-1 and TRBJ2-5; tentatively, D is TRBD2 (6 bases). V was shortened by 0 bases and J by 1 base, with 21 bases between the two germline ends. CDR1 is LGHDT and CDR2 is YNNKEL in the germline V gene (reference sequence). CDR3 size: 19 residues. The CDR3 here is CASSQDRKGLIVCQETQYF. CDR3 sequence (DNA): TGTGCCAGCAGCCAAGATCGGAAGGGACTCATTGTGTGCCAAGAGACCCAGTACTTC.

Turning to this clonotype: This could be a read error, since a much larger clone is one nucleotide away. The CDR3 DNA reads TGCGCCAGCAGCCAAGGCGGACAGGGGGCTGGCGAGCAGTACTTC. It yields the protein CASSQGGQGAGEQYF. The genes are TRBV4-1 and TRBJ2-7, with 11 bases lining up with TRBD1. CDR1 is MGHRA and CDR2 is YSYEKL in the germline V gene. After removal of 1 base from V and 6 bases from J, the junction contained 5 bases not matched to a gene. This CDR3 is 15 amino acids long.